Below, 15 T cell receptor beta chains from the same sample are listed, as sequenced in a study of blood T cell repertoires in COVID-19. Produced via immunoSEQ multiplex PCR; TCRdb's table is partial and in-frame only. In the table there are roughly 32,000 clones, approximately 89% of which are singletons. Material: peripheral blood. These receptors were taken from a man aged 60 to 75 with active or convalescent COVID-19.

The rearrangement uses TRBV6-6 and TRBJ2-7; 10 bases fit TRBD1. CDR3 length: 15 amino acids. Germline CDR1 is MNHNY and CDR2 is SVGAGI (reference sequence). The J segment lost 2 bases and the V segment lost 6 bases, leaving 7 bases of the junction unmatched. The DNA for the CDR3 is TGTGCCAGCAGCCGCGGACAGGGGGACGCCTACGAGCAGTACGTC. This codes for CASSRGQGDAYEQYV.

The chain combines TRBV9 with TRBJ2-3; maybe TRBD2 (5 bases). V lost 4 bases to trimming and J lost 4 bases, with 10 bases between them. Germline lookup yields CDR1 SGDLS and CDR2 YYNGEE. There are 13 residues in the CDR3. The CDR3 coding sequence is TGTGCCAGCAGCTCGTTCGGGGCAGATACGCAGTATTTT. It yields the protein CASSSFGADTQYF.

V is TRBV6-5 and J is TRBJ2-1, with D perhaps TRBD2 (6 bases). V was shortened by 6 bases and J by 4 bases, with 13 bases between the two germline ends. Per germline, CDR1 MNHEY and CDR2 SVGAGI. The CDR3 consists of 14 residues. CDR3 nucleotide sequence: TGTGCCAGCAGGACTAGTCCCTCGTACAATGAGCAGTTCTTC. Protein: CASRTSPSYNEQFF.

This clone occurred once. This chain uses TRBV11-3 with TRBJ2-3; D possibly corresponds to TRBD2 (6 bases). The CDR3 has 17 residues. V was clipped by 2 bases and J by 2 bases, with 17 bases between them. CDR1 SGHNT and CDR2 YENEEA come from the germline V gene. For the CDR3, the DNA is TGTGCCAGCAGCTTATCTTTAGGGGCGGGGAACACAGATACGCAGTATTTT. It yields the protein CASSLSLGAGNTDTQYF.

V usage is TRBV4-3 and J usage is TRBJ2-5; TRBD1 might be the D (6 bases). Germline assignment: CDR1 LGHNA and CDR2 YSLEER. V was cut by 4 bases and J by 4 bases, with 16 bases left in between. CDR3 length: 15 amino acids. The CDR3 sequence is CASSRRTGGGETQYF. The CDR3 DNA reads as TGCGCCAGCAGCCGGAGAACTGGGGGCGGAGAGACCCAGTACTTC.

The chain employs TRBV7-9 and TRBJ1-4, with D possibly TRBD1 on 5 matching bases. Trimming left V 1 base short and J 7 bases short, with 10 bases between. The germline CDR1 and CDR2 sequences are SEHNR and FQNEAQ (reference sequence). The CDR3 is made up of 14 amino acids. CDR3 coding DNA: TGTGCCAGCAGCTTAGAGGGGTCTCTTGAAAAACTGTTTTTT. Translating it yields CASSLEGSLEKLFF.

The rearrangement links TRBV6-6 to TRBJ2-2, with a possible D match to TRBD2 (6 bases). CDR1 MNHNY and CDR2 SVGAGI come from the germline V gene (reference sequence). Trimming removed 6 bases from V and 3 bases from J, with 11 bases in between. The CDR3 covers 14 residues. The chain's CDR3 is CASSRLVDTGELFF. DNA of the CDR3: TGTGCCAGCAGCCGACTAGTTGACACCGGGGAGCTGTTTTTT.

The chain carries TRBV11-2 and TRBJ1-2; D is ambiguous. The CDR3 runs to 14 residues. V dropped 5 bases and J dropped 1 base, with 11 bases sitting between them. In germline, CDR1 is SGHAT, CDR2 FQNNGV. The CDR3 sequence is CASSTTSVNYGYTF. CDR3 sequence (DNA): TGTGCCAGCAGCACCACCTCGGTTAACTATGGCTACACCTTC.

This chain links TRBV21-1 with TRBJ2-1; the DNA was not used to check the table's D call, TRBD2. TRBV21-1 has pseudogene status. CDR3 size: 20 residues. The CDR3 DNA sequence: TGTGCCAGCATGGGGACAGCTGATACTGCTAGCGGGGGGGCCTTGGATGAGCAGTTCTTC. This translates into CASMGTADTASGGALDEQFF.

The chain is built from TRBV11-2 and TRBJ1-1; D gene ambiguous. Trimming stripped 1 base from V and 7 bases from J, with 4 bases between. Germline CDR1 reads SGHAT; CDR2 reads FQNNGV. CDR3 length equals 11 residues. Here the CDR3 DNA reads TGTGCCAGCAGCTTAGCTAGTGAAGCTTTCTTT. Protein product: CASSLASEAFF.

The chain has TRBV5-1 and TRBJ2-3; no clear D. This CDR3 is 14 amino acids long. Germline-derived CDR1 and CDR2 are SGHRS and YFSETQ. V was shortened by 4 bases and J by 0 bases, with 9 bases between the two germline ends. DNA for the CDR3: TGCGCCAGCAGCATGCTTAGAAGCACAGATACGCAGTATTTT. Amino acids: CASSMLRSTDTQYF.

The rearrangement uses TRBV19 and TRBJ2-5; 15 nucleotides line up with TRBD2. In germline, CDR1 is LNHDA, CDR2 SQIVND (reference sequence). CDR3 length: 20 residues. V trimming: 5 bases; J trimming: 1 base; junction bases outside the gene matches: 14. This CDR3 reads CASSPPGLAGGRLLQETQYF. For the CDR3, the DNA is TGTGCCAGTAGTCCCCCGGGACTAGCGGGGGGACGTCTCCTCCAAGAGACCCAGTACTTC.

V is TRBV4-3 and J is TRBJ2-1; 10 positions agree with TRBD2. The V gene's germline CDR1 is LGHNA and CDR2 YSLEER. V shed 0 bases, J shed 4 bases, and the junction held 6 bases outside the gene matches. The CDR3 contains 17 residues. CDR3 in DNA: TGCGCCAGCAGCCAAGATCCGGGACTAGCGAGATACAATGAGCAGTTCTTC. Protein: CASSQDPGLARYNEQFF.

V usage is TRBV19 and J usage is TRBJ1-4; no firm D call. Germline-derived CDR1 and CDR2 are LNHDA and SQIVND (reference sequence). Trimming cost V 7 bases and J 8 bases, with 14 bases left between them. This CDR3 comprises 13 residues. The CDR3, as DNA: TGTGCCAGTATCCCCCCGGAGGGCGAAAAACTGTTTTTT. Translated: CASIPPEGEKLFF.

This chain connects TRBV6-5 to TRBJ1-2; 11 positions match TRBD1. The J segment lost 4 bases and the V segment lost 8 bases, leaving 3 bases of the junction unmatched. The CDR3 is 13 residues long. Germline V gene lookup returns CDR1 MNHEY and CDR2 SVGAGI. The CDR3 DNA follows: TGTGCCAGCGGACAGGGGGCCCTCTATGGCTACACCTTC. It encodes CASGQGALYGYTF.